This is a list of T cell receptor beta chains from one sample in a study of regulatory T cells in long-lasting Graves disease. Via MiXCR, TCRdb re-called the multiplex PCR reads, giving one row per CDR3 protein. This table has some 250,000 distinct CDR3 sequences, about 17% appearing once. The same specimen was also included in a second study, on T cells in Graves' hyperthyroidism and ophthalmopathy.

This sample comprised peripheral blood mononuclear cells (PBMCs), obtained at new diagnosis, from a patient treated with antithyroid drugs. The receptor set was obtained from a woman aged 25 to 39 with Graves disease. Both conserved end residues are part of each CDR3. D genes are given only for firm matches. Size tells how often a clone was seen (once, few, many) or the class of an expanded clone, and some rows leave it out.

D gene: -
V gene: TRBV9
J gene: TRBJ2-3
clone size: many
CDR3 protein: CASSATDTQYF
CDR3 DNA: TGTGCCAGCAGCGCCACAGATACGCAGTATTTT

D gene: -
V gene: TRBV19
J gene: TRBJ1-1
clone size: -
CDR3 protein: CASSIGTVTEAFF
CDR3 DNA: TGTGCCAGTAGTATAGGGACAGTGACTGAAGCTTTCTTT

D gene: -
V gene: TRBV14
J gene: TRBJ2-3
clone size: -
CDR3 protein: CASSQTGSADTQYF
CDR3 DNA: TGTGCCAGCAGTCAAACCGGGAGCGCAGATACGCAGTATTTT

D gene: TRBD2
V gene: TRBV19
J gene: TRBJ2-7
clone size: -
CDR3 protein: CASSMTLAGGYEQYF
CDR3 DNA: TGTGCCAGTAGTATGACACTAGCGGGGGGATACGAGCAGTACTTC

D gene: -
V gene: TRBV3-1
J gene: TRBJ2-3
clone size: many
CDR3 protein: CASSPVGTDTQYF
CDR3 DNA: TGTGCCAGCAGTCCAGTGGGGACAGATACGCAGTATTTT

D gene: -
V gene: TRBV2
J gene: TRBJ1-2
clone size: many
CDR3 protein: CASTGLTGQQGNGYTF
CDR3 DNA: TGTGCCAGCACGGGTTTGACTGGGCAACAGGGAAATGGCTACACCTTC

D gene: -
V gene: TRBV7-9
J gene: TRBJ1-2
clone size: many
CDR3 protein: CASSPRDGNYGYTF
CDR3 DNA: TGTGCCAGCAGCCCCCGGGACGGAAACTATGGCTACACCTTC

D gene: -
V gene: TRBV12-3/TRBV12-4
J gene: TRBJ2-1
clone size: many
CDR3 protein: CASSFPPTNEQFF
CDR3 DNA: TGTGCCAGCAGTTTTCCACCTACAAATGAGCAGTTCTTC

D gene: -
V gene: TRBV7-9
J gene: TRBJ2-2
clone size: -
CDR3 protein: CASRLGTPNTGELFF
CDR3 DNA: TGTGCCAGCCGGCTAGGGACACCGAACACCGGGGAGCTGTTTTTT

D gene: -
V gene: TRBV7-2
J gene: TRBJ2-7
clone size: many
CDR3 protein: CASSLDRNYEQYF
CDR3 DNA: TGTGCCAGCAGCTTAGACAGAAACTACGAGCAGTACTTC

D gene: TRBD1
V gene: TRBV12-3/TRBV12-4
J gene: TRBJ2-2
clone size: many
CDR3 protein: CASSLPGGTGELFF
CDR3 DNA: TGTGCCAGCAGCCTCCCAGGGGGCACCGGGGAGCTGTTTTTT

D gene: -
V gene: TRBV3-1
J gene: TRBJ1-1
clone size: many
CDR3 protein: CASRQTGSEAFF
CDR3 DNA: TGTGCCAGCCGGCAAACAGGGTCTGAAGCTTTCTTT

D gene: -
V gene: TRBV2
J gene: TRBJ1-2
clone size: many
CDR3 protein: CASRTDGYGYTF
CDR3 DNA: TGTGCCAGCAGGACTGACGGCTATGGCTACACCTTC

D gene: -
V gene: TRBV3-1
J gene: TRBJ2-2
clone size: -
CDR3 protein: CASSQEGADIGTGELFF
CDR3 DNA: TGTGCCAGCAGCCAAGAAGGGGCGGACATAGGTACCGGGGAGCTGTTTTTT

D gene: TRBD1
V gene: TRBV14
J gene: TRBJ2-7
clone size: few
CDR3 protein: CASSQLGTDNYEQYF
CDR3 DNA: TGTGCCAGCAGCCAATTAGGGACAGACAACTACGAGCAGTACTTC

D gene: TRBD2
V gene: TRBV7-2
J gene: TRBJ2-7
clone size: -
CDR3 protein: CASSLVTSGGAYEQYF
CDR3 DNA: TGTGCCAGCAGCCTCGTAACTAGCGGGGGGGCCTACGAGCAGTACTTC

D gene: -
V gene: TRBV20-1
J gene: TRBJ1-5
clone size: many
CDR3 protein: CSARRTAFNQPQHF
CDR3 DNA: TGCAGTGCTAGGCGGACAGCCTTTAATCAGCCCCAGCATTTT

D gene: TRBD2
V gene: TRBV2
J gene: TRBJ2-1
clone size: many
CDR3 protein: CASETSGGAYEQFF
CDR3 DNA: TGTGCCAGCGAGACTAGCGGGGGGGCCTATGAGCAGTTCTTC

D gene: -
V gene: TRBV5-1
J gene: TRBJ2-3
clone size: many
CDR3 protein: CASSLNSATRADTQYF
CDR3 DNA: TGCGCCAGCAGCTTGAATTCAGCGACCAGAGCAGATACGCAGTATTTT

D gene: TRBD1
V gene: TRBV5-1
J gene: TRBJ1-6
clone size: -
CDR3 protein: CASSWGQATSSYNSPLHF
CDR3 DNA: TGCGCCAGCAGCTGGGGACAGGCTACCAGCTCCTATAATTCACCCCTCCACTTT

D gene: -
V gene: TRBV2
J gene: TRBJ1-6
clone size: -
CDR3 protein: CASSQVVPGVSNSPLHF
CDR3 DNA: TGTGCCAGCAGCCAAGTCGTTCCGGGGGTTTCTAATTCACCCCTCCACTTT

D gene: TRBD2
V gene: TRBV20-1
J gene: TRBJ2-5
clone size: -
CDR3 protein: CSARAPGTSGQETQYF
CDR3 DNA: TGCAGTGCTAGAGCTCCAGGGACTAGCGGGCAAGAGACCCAGTACTTC

D gene: -
V gene: TRBV6-1
J gene: TRBJ2-1
clone size: many
CDR3 protein: CATWRGTNNEQFF
CDR3 DNA: TGTGCCACTTGGAGAGGGACCAACAATGAGCAGTTCTTC

D gene: -
V gene: TRBV27
J gene: TRBJ2-2
clone size: many
CDR3 protein: CASTRTGELFF
CDR3 DNA: TGTGCCAGTACCCGTACCGGGGAGCTGTTTTTT

D gene: -
V gene: TRBV5-1
J gene: TRBJ1-4
clone size: many
CDR3 protein: CASSLRGGGRNEKLFF
CDR3 DNA: TGCGCCAGCAGCTTAAGGGGGGGGGGCCGGAATGAAAAACTGTTTTTT

D gene: -
V gene: TRBV20-1
J gene: TRBJ2-1
clone size: many
CDR3 protein: CSARSSLATLVYEQFF
CDR3 DNA: TGCAGTGCTAGATCCTCCCTAGCGACTTTGGTCTATGAGCAGTTCTTC

D gene: -
V gene: TRBV6-1
J gene: TRBJ1-1
clone size: many
CDR3 protein: CASTPMGGASFF
CDR3 DNA: TGTGCCAGCACCCCCATGGGGGGCGCGTCTTTCTTT

D gene: TRBD2
V gene: TRBV6-5
J gene: TRBJ2-1
clone size: many
CDR3 protein: CASSYSSGGARSYNEQFF
CDR3 DNA: TGTGCCAGCAGTTACTCTAGCGGGGGGGCCCGATCCTACAATGAGCAGTTCTTC

D gene: -
V gene: TRBV9
J gene: TRBJ1-5
clone size: many
CDR3 protein: CASSVEGYSNQPQHF
CDR3 DNA: TGTGCCAGCAGCGTAGAAGGTTATAGCAATCAGCCCCAGCATTTT

D gene: TRBD1
V gene: TRBV7-9
J gene: TRBJ1-2
clone size: -
CDR3 protein: CASSLHGTDGYGYTF
CDR3 DNA: TGTGCCAGCAGTTTACATGGGACAGATGGCTATGGCTACACCTTC

D gene: -
V gene: TRBV12-3/TRBV12-4
J gene: TRBJ2-4
clone size: many
CDR3 protein: CASSLLGSKNIQYF
CDR3 DNA: TGTGCCAGCAGTTTACTGGGGTCCAAAAACATTCAGTACTTC

D gene: -
V gene: TRBV7-9
J gene: TRBJ1-6
clone size: many
CDR3 protein: CASSLQTGINSPLHF
CDR3 DNA: TGTGCCAGCAGCCTTCAGACAGGAATAAATTCACCCCTCCACTTT

D gene: TRBD1
V gene: TRBV11-3
J gene: TRBJ2-5
clone size: many
CDR3 protein: CASSGPGQKETQYF
CDR3 DNA: TGTGCCAGCAGCGGGCCGGGACAGAAAGAGACCCAGTACTTC

D gene: -
V gene: TRBV12-3/TRBV12-4
J gene: TRBJ2-1
clone size: many
CDR3 protein: CASRFGANEQFF
CDR3 DNA: TGTGCCAGCAGATTCGGGGCCAATGAGCAGTTCTTC

D gene: -
V gene: TRBV19
J gene: TRBJ1-1
clone size: many
CDR3 protein: CATKTGNTEAFF
CDR3 DNA: TGTGCCACCAAGACCGGGAACACTGAAGCTTTCTTT